This T cell receptor beta chain originates from a study of CD8 T cells in Susac syndrome. Regarding this clonotype: Its antigen is unidentified.

Findings of the study overall: A few Susac-specific public clones appeared in CD8+ TEMRA repertoires, and roughly 15 in total CD8+ repertoires.

Reverse transcription of roughly 0.45 to 1 ug RNA used random hexamers. With immunoSEQ multiplex PCR, TCR beta CDR3 was amplified across 54 Vbeta and 13 Jbeta. TCRdb fed the immunoSEQ multiplex PCR reads into MiXCR, producing one record per CDR3 protein. The sample holds more than 150,000 distinct CDR3 sequences, 85% to 95% seen once. The CDR3 totals 13 residues. The V and J ends lost 1 base and 3 bases respectively, with 4 bases between them. Germline V CDR1 and CDR2: PRHDT, FYEKMQ (reference sequence). The chain employs TRBV13 and TRBJ1-3, with D unclear. The sequenced sample was CD8+ T cells from PBMCs. This TCR was sampled from a human donor with Susac syndrome. The CDR3 spells CASSLVSGNTIYF. The CDR3 coding sequence is TGTGCCAGCAGCTTAGTTAGTGGAAACACCATATATTTT.